This T cell receptor (beta chain) was obtained from a study of blood T cell repertoires in COVID-19. TCRdb's table, derived via immunoSEQ multiplex PCR, lists solely in-frame clones and lacks some. The table records more than 150,000 clones, 70% to 85% of them present only once. CDR1 LGHNA and CDR2 YNFKEQ come from the germline V gene. Trimming cost V 0 bases and J 7 bases; bases outside gene matches: 9. This CDR3 comprises 16 residues. Sequencing input: peripheral blood. The chain has TRBV4-2 and TRBJ1-2; 9 nucleotides align to TRBD1. This TCR derives from a woman younger than 45 with acute or convalescent COVID-19. CDR3 protein: CASSQDQQGARGGYTF. The CDR3 DNA reads TGTGCCAGCAGCCAAGATCAACAGGGGGCGAGGGGTGGCTACACCTTC.